The present T cell receptor (beta chain) was sequenced within a study of blood T cell repertoires in COVID-19. Overall study context: PBMCs, B-cell-depleted T cells, or T cells were the source of the cDNA or gDNA that made up the material.

The V gene's germline CDR1 is LGHNA and CDR2 YSLEER. This CDR3 has 16 residues. V was shortened by 0 bases and J by 4 bases, with 15 bases between the two germline ends. This table comes from immunoSEQ multiplex PCR, and its TCRdb copy is limited to in-frame clones, with some not included. The table records 150,000 or so clones, about three quarters of them present only once. This chain links TRBV4-3 with TRBJ1-2; D may be TRBD1 (5 bases). Sequences were obtained from peripheral blood. This clonotype was sampled from a woman in her forties or fifties with active or convalescent COVID-19. In DNA, the CDR3 is TGCGCCAGCAGCCAAGACAACCAGAGAAGGGGCTATGGCTACACCTTC. Its protein is CASSQDNQRRGYGYTF.